The 30 T cell receptor beta chains below come from one sample, sequenced in a study of monozygotic twins with inflammatory bowel disease. TCRdb reprocessed the 5' RACE reads and reports one entry per CDR3 protein, with no DNA. The listing contains tens of thousands of distinct CDR3 sequences. The sequenced sample was blood. The receptors were gathered from a human donor with ulcerative colitis or Crohn's disease, or a healthy co-twin of an affected twin (not recorded which).

The chain links TRBV20-1 to TRBJ2-1; absent DNA, TCRdb's TRBD2 call cannot be checked. The germline gives CDR1 DFQATT, CDR2 SNEGSKA (reference sequence). The CDR3 length is 15 residues. The CDR3 loop is CSASSGTSPYNEQFF.

The V and J genes are TRBV5-6 and TRBJ1-6; TCRdb outputs TRBD1, but without DNA this stays unchecked. This CDR3 has 17 amino acids. CDR1 and CDR2 (germline): SGHDT, YYEEEE. This CDR3 reads CASIVQSGRGLNSPLHF.

This rearrangement joins TRBV12-3 or TRBV12-4 to TRBJ2-7; TCRdb's D call, TRBD2, is unchecked because there is no DNA. The CDR3 runs to 16 residues. The CDR3 is CASSLGERGAGYEQYF.

CDR3 loop: CASSESPGESYEQYF. The rearrangement joins TRBV6-1 to TRBJ2-7. CDR3 size: 15 residues. Germline CDR1 is MNHNS and CDR2 is SASEGT.

This chain connects TRBV29-1 to TRBJ2-1; there is no DNA to check the TCRdb D call of TRBD1. CDR1 and CDR2 (germline): SQVTM, ANQGSEA. The CDR3 extends over 16 amino acids. The CDR3 loop reads CSVVPREGQGLHEQFF.

This chain joins TRBV19 and TRBJ2-5. From germline, CDR1 is LNHDA and CDR2 SQIVND (reference sequence). CDR3 length: 13 amino acids. This CDR3 is CASSTGYQETQYF.

The rearrangement uses TRBV5-6 and TRBJ1-1; as DNA is missing, the TRBD1 call by TCRdb cannot be tested. CDR1 and CDR2 from the germline V gene are SGHDT and YYEEEE. CDR3 length: 13 residues. This chain's CDR3 is CASSFKPTGIAFF.

The chain couples TRBV3-1 to TRBJ1-2; lacking DNA, the TRBD1 call made by TCRdb goes unchecked. Germline CDR1 is LGHDT and CDR2 is YNNKEL (reference sequence). CDR3 length: 15 amino acids. CDR3 sequence reads: CASSQRISGFIGYTF.

This chain connects TRBV19 to TRBJ1-1. The CDR3 length is 13 residues. The germline V gene encodes CDR1 LNHDA and CDR2 SQIVND (reference sequence). CDR3 sequence reads: CASSIGGSTEAFF.

The chain recombines TRBV7-2 with TRBJ2-7. The CDR3 spans 11 residues. Germline loops: CDR1 SGHTA, CDR2 FQGNSA. CDR3 amino acids: CASSLVGEQYF.

The gene calls are TRBV18 and TRBJ2-1; no DNA is available, so the TRBD2 call from TCRdb remains unchecked. The V gene's germline CDR1 is KGHSH and CDR2 LQKENI. The CDR3 is 13 residues long. CDR3 in amino acids: CASSSLARNEQFF.

The chain is built from TRBV27 and TRBJ1-1; TCRdb's D gene call, TRBD1, goes unchecked for lack of DNA. Looked up from germline, CDR1 is MNHEY and CDR2 is SMNVEV (reference sequence). The CDR3 sequence is 15 residues long. The CDR3 sequence: CASSLGDRLNTEAFF.

The chain combines TRBV20-1 with TRBJ2-5; lacking DNA, the TRBD2 call made by TCRdb goes unchecked. The CDR3 covers 15 residues. Germline-derived CDR1 and CDR2 are DFQATT and SNEGSKA (reference sequence). The CDR3 loop is CSARDGRAGQETQYF.

The V gene is TRBV11-2, the J gene TRBJ1-1. The CDR3 length is 15 residues. The germline gives CDR1 SGHAT, CDR2 FQNNGV. CDR3 residues: CASSLKTVPGTEAFF.

The chain uses TRBV12-3 or TRBV12-4 and TRBJ2-5; TCRdb gives TRBD2 as the D gene, but with no DNA this cannot be confirmed. This CDR3 has 17 amino acids. The CDR3 here is CASSFAPDLAGGETQYF.

The V and J genes are TRBV30 and TRBJ1-5; the TCRdb call, TRBD1, lacks DNA for checking. The CDR3 extends over 14 amino acids. CDR1 is GTSNPN and CDR2 is SVGIG in the germline V gene (reference sequence). CDR3 in amino acids: CAWRQTGGNQPQHF.

The J gene is TRBJ2-6, the V gene TRBV4-3. The CDR3 extends over 16 amino acids. CDR1 LGHNA and CDR2 YSLEER come from the germline V gene. The CDR3 sequence: CASSQATGPGANVLTF.

This chain joins TRBV19 and TRBJ2-7; TCRdb's assignment of TRBD1 cannot be checked, as there is no DNA. The CDR3 covers 14 residues. Germline V gene lookup returns CDR1 LNHDA and CDR2 SQIVND (reference sequence). The CDR3 region is CASSNRGAAAEQYF.

The J gene is TRBJ1-6, the V gene TRBV7-9; TCRdb lists TRBD1, though no DNA is available to test this call. Germline assignment: CDR1 SEHNR and CDR2 FQNEAQ (reference sequence). There are 14 residues in the CDR3. CDR3 sequence: CASSLREGRSPLHF.

This sequence joins TRBV6-1 and TRBJ1-2; TCRdb indicates TRBD1, and absent DNA this call remains unverified. The germline gives CDR1 MNHNS, CDR2 SASEGT. The CDR3 has 11 residues. The CDR3 protein is CASGGRYGYTF.

This rearrangement joins TRBV28 to TRBJ1-2; the TCRdb call, TRBD1, lacks DNA for checking. Germline CDR1 MDHEN, CDR2 SYDVKM. The CDR3 length is 16 residues. The CDR3 spells CASLPSGGQGEYGYTF.

J is TRBJ2-5 and V is TRBV5-1; TCRdb gives TRBD2 as the D gene, but with no DNA this cannot be confirmed. The germline V gene encodes CDR1 SGHRS and CDR2 YFSETQ. This CDR3 spans 17 amino acids. The CDR3 here is CASSLGTSGGYQETQYF. Filled out from reference TRBV5-1 and TRBJ2-5, the complete variable domain reads KAGVTQTPRYLIKTRGQQVTLSCSPISGHRSVSWYQQTPGQGLQFLFEYFSETQRNKGNFPGRFSGRQFSNSRSEMNVSTLELGDSALYLCASSLGTSGGYQETQYFGPGTRLLVL.

The rearrangement joins TRBV20-1 to TRBJ2-7. The germline CDR1 and CDR2 sequences are DFQATT and SNEGSKA (reference sequence). The CDR3 has 15 amino acids. The CDR3 protein is CSARAEISPTYEQYF.

This sequence joins TRBV27 and TRBJ1-1; as DNA is missing, the TRBD1 call by TCRdb cannot be tested. The CDR3 loop spans 13 amino acids. Germline V lookup: CDR1 MNHEY, CDR2 SMNVEV (reference sequence). The CDR3 region is CASLAPWGTEAFF.

This sequence joins TRBV20-1 and TRBJ2-5; absent DNA, TCRdb's TRBD2 call cannot be checked. Germline CDR1 is DFQATT and CDR2 is SNEGSKA (reference sequence). The CDR3 is 14 residues long. CDR3 loop: CSARGLAGAGTQYF.

This chain joins TRBV20-1 and TRBJ1-2; the TCRdb call, TRBD1, lacks DNA for checking. Per germline, CDR1 DFQATT and CDR2 SNEGSKA (reference sequence). The CDR3 is 15 residues long. CDR3 loop: CSARDLQGPGYGYTF.

The chain links TRBV20-1 to TRBJ2-7; TCRdb selects TRBD2, and the lack of DNA leaves this call unchecked. This CDR3 region has 19 residues. CDR1 and CDR2 from the germline V gene are DFQATT and SNEGSKA (reference sequence). CDR3 sequence reads: CSARDFAGTSGRGTYEQYF.

V usage is TRBV29-1 and J usage is TRBJ1-5; TCRdb returns TRBD1, unconfirmable since there is no DNA. Germline assignment: CDR1 SQVTM and CDR2 ANQGSEA. This CDR3 region has 13 residues. CDR3 sequence reads: CSVARDRDQPQHF. The whole variable domain, remainder taken from reference TRBV29-1 and TRBJ1-5, is SAVISQKPSRDICQRGTSLTIQCQVDSQVTMMFWYRQQPGQSLTLIATANQGSEATYESGFVIDKFPISRPNLTFSTLTVSNMSPEDSSIYLCSVARDRDQPQHFGDGTRLSIL.

The V gene is TRBV12-5, the J gene TRBJ2-6; the TCRdb D gene call, TRBD1, has no DNA to confirm it. The germline V gene has CDR1 LGHNT and CDR2 FRNRAP. The CDR3 is made up of 15 amino acids. The CDR3 here is CASGSGQAGANVLTF.

The chain recombines TRBV6-2 or TRBV6-3 with TRBJ2-2; TCRdb outputs TRBD1, but without DNA this stays unchecked. The CDR3 extends over 16 amino acids. Germline CDR1 reads MNHEY; CDR2 reads SVGEGT. CDR3 loop: CASSYPPVMNTGELFF.